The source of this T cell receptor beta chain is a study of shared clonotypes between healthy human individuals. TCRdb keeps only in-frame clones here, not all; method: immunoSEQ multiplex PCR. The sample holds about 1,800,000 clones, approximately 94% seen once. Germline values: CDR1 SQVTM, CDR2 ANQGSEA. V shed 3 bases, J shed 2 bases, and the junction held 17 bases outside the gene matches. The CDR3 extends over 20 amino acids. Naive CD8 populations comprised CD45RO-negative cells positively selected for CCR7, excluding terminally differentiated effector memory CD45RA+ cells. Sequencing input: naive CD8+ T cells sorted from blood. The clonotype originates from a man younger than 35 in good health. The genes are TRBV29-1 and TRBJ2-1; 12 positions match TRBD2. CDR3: CSVESGGLAGLGGAYNEQFF. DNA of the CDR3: TGCAGCGTTGAGTCTGGGGGACTAGCGGGTCTAGGAGGGGCCTACAATGAGCAGTTCTTC.